The source of this T cell receptor (beta chain) is a study of Ad26.COV2.S vaccination and SARS-CoV-2 variants. Study context: Recipients of Ad26.COV2.S got it intramuscularly, once or twice 56 days apart.

Specified treatment: around 19 received Ad26.COV2.S at low or high dose, single or two shots; about 5 received placebo; per-sample allocation not given. After the first vaccine or placebo injection, samples were drawn on day 63. The study, taken as a whole, reports: Vaccine recipients showed a spike-specific TCR breadth that was higher than in placebo recipients.

CDR1 and CDR2 (germline): LNHDA, SQIVND (reference sequence). The J segment lost 5 bases and the V segment lost 9 bases, leaving 4 bases of the junction unmatched. This CDR3 has 12 residues. Sequencing used immunoSEQ multiplex PCR; TCRdb keeps in-frame clones, though not all of them. The profile shows some 350,000 clones, roughly 88% of them singletons. Concerning this clone: Its matching antigen is unknown.

This specimen consisted of peripheral blood, obtained in a trial of Ad26.COV2.S vaccine versus placebo. The TCR sequence derives from a person between 18 and 65 years old who received the Ad26.COV2.S COVID-19 vaccine or a placebo. This rearrangement joins TRBV19 to TRBJ1-2; 9 bases fit TRBD1. The CDR3 is CASTGQGYGYTF. The CDR3 DNA follows: TGTGCCAGCACGGGACAGGGATATGGCTACACCTTC.